This is a list of T cell receptor beta chains from one sample in a study of regulatory T cells in long-lasting Graves disease. One entry per CDR3 protein results from TCRdb running MiXCR on the multiplex PCR reads. The data contain 350,000 to 450,000 distinct CDR3 sequences, 15% of them singletons. This sample was shared with a second study, whose subject was T cells in Graves' hyperthyroidism and ophthalmopathy.

The sequences come from peripheral blood mononuclear cells (PBMCs), collected at new diagnosis, from a patient treated with antithyroid drugs. Receptor source: a woman in her twenties or thirties with Graves disease. Both conserved end residues are part of each CDR3. The D gene is left open where the match is weak. Expanded clones get a size class; other rows say once, few or many, or leave the size out.

>TRBJ2-7|TRBV6-1|many|-|15
TGTGCCAGCAGTCCCTCTTTGGCGCGCGCCTACGAGCAGTACTTC
CASSPSLARAYEQYF
>TRBJ2-5|TRBV11-2|few|TRBD2|19
TGTGCCAGCAGCTTACCATCACTTGGTAGCGGGAGATTTGGAGAGACCCAGTACTTC
CASSLPSLGSGRFGETQYF
>TRBJ2-1|TRBV18|many|-|16
TGTGCCAGCTCACCAGCGCGGTCCGGATCCTACAATGAGCAGTTCTTC
CASSPARSGSYNEQFF
>TRBJ1-6|TRBV5-4|-|-|14
TGTGCCAGTACAGAACGAGCAGGGGATTCACCCCTCCACTTT
CASTERAGDSPLHF
>TRBJ1-1|TRBV5-1|many|-|14
TGTGCCAGCAGCTTAACAGGGATGAACACTGAAGCTTTCTTT
CASSLTGMNTEAFF
>TRBJ2-7|TRBV11-1|many|TRBD2|19
TGTGCCAGCAGCCCAGGGTGGCCGCTGGAGGGCGGGAGGGCCTACGAGCAGTACTTC
CASSPGWPLEGGRAYEQYF
>TRBJ1-1|TRBV12-3/TRBV12-4|many|-|14
TGTGCCAGCAGTTACTGGAGGGAGAACACTGAAGCTTTCTTT
CASSYWRENTEAFF
>TRBJ2-7|TRBV28|many|-|13
TGTGCCAGTGACGCCGATGACTCCTACGAGCAGTACTTC
CASDADDSYEQYF
>TRBJ2-5|TRBV30|many|-|11
TGTGCCTGGGGTAAGGGGGAGACCCAGTACTTC
CAWGKGETQYF
>TRBJ2-7|TRBV7-8|many|-|15
TGTGCCAGCAGCTTAGCGGGATCTAACTCCTACGAGCAGTACTTC
CASSLAGSNSYEQYF
>TRBJ2-4|TRBV10-2|few|-|19
TGCGCCAGCAGTGCTAACAGGAGGGACCCTAAATTAGCCAAAAACATTCAGTACTTC
CASSANRRDPKLAKNIQYF
>TRBJ2-2|TRBV4-1|-|-|13
TGCGCCAGCAGCCAGCTGATTGGCGGGGAGCTGTTTTTT
CASSQLIGGELFF
>TRBJ2-1|TRBV2|many|-|13
TGTGCCAGCAGGAGAGGGGAACTCGATGAGCAGTTCTTC
CASRRGELDEQFF
>TRBJ1-5|TRBV10-3|-|-|17
TGTGCCATCAACCCGAATCCTGTCCGAGTGGGCAATCAGCCCCAGCATTTT
CAINPNPVRVGNQPQHF
>TRBJ1-2|TRBV2|-|-|15
TGTGCCAGCATGGAACCTTGGACCGAGGGCTATGGCTACACCTTC
CASMEPWTEGYGYTF
>TRBJ2-6|TRBV11-2|many|TRBD1|19
TGTGCCAGCAGCTTAACTGTTGGACAGGGAAGCTCTGGGGCCAACGTCCTGACTTTC
CASSLTVGQGSSGANVLTF
>TRBJ2-1|TRBV19|few|-|13
TGTGCCAGTAACCTCGGACTACCTAGTGAGCAGTTCTTC
CASNLGLPSEQFF
>TRBJ2-7|TRBV9|-|-|14
TGTGCCAGCAGCCTTTCCGGGGGTGCCAACGAGCAGTACTTC
CASSLSGGANEQYF
>TRBJ1-2|TRBV6-1|many|-|13
TGTGCCAGCAGTGAGACAGCGAACTATGGCTACACCTTC
CASSETANYGYTF
>TRBJ2-2|TRBV19|-|-|14
TGTGCCAGTAGTATTGGGCCGGGCACCGGGGAGCTGTTTTTT
CASSIGPGTGELFF
>TRBJ2-3|TRBV20-1|many|-|11
TGCAGTGCCCCAGGGTCAGATACGCAGTATTTT
CSAPGSDTQYF
>TRBJ1-2|TRBV15|few|TRBD1|17
TGTGCCACCAGCAGCTCCCAACAGGGGCCCGTCGGGTGGGGCTACACCTTC
CATSSSQQGPVGWGYTF
>TRBJ2-1|TRBV6-1|many|TRBD2|17
TGTGCCAGCAGTCCCCAAGGGACTAGCGGTCCCTACAATGAGCAGTTCTTC
CASSPQGTSGPYNEQFF
>TRBJ2-2|TRBV6-5|few|TRBD2|17
TGTGCCAGCAGTTATAGTGGCGGGAGGGTCTACACCGGGGAGCTGTTTTTT
CASSYSGGRVYTGELFF
>TRBJ1-6|TRBV5-1|-|-|17
TGCGCCAGCAGCTTGGAGGCCATCAGCTCCTATAATTCACCCCTCCACTTT
CASSLEAISSYNSPLHF
>TRBJ2-3|TRBV7-8|many|-|14
TGTGCCAGCAGCTTTGTACTTATTTCAGATACGCAGTATTTT
CASSFVLISDTQYF
>TRBJ2-7|TRBV6-1|many|TRBD1|13
TGTGCCAGCGGAGGACAGGGGTGGAACGAGCAGTACTTC
CASGGQGWNEQYF
>TRBJ2-5|TRBV24-1|many|TRBD2|15
TGTGCCACCAGTGATTCGCGGACTAGCGGAGAGACCCAGTACTTC
CATSDSRTSGETQYF
>TRBJ1-1|TRBV5-1|many|TRBD1|14
TGTGCCAGCAGCGCGGGACAGCTGAACACTGAAGCTTTCTTT
CASSAGQLNTEAFF
>TRBJ2-2|TRBV12-3/TRBV12-4|few|-|14
TGTGCCAGCAGTTCGGACCCGAACACCGGGGGGCTGTTTTTT
CASSSDPNTGGLFF
>TRBJ2-3|TRBV5-8|few|-|17
TGTGCCAGCAGCTCCTACGGGACTTCGTATAGCACAGATACGCAGTATTTT
CASSSYGTSYSTDTQYF
>TRBJ2-7|TRBV20-1|many|TRBD1|13
TGCAGTGCTAGAGGAAGACAGGGGTACGAGCAGTACTTC
CSARGRQGYEQYF
>TRBJ1-2|TRBV19|-|-|15
TGTGCCAGTAGTGGCCGACAGGAAGAGCTATATGGCTACACCTTC
CASSGRQEELYGYTF
>TRBJ1-2|TRBV20-1|few|TRBD1|15
TGCAGTGCTAGCGGCCGGGACAGGGGTGTCGGTGGCTACACCTTC
CSASGRDRGVGGYTF
>TRBJ2-7|TRBV27|many|TRBD1|14
TGTGCCAGCCGACTCGGGACAGGGGATCACGAGCAGTACTTC
CASRLGTGDHEQYF
>TRBJ2-7|TRBV27|-|TRBD2|14
TGTGCCAGCAGCCCTTCGGCGGGGGACTACGAGCAGTACTTC
CASSPSAGDYEQYF
>TRBJ2-1|TRBV3-1|few|-|14
TGTGCCAGCAGCCTGGCGTTGGAGACGGGTGAGCAGTTCTTC
CASSLALETGEQFF
>TRBJ1-1|TRBV5-1|many|-|16
TGCGCCAGCAGCTTGCTCCCACCGGGAAAAGAGACTGAAGCTTTCTTT
CASSLLPPGKETEAFF
>TRBJ1-2|TRBV12-3/TRBV12-4|-|-|9
TGTGCCACCTCAACCCCATACACCTTC
CATSTPYTF
>TRBJ2-2|TRBV7-9|-|TRBD1|15
TGTGCCAGCAGCGCTCCGGGACAGGACACCGGGGAGCTGTTTTTT
CASSAPGQDTGELFF
>TRBJ1-6|TRBV6-2/TRBV6-3|-|TRBD1|15
TGTGCCAGCAGGGGTGGACAGGGGAGCCGTTCACCCCTCCACTTT
CASRGGQGSRSPLHF
>TRBJ1-1|TRBV2|many|TRBD1|16
TGTGCCAGCAGTGAAAACACCAGGGGGGTTGGCACTGAAGCTTTCTTT
CASSENTRGVGTEAFF
>TRBJ2-2|TRBV20-1|-|-|13
TGCAGTGCTAGGAAGCAAAGTACCGGGGAGCTGTTTTTT
CSARKQSTGELFF
>TRBJ2-7|TRBV9|many|TRBD2|15
TGTGCCAGCAGCGCTTCTAGCGGGAGGGGGTACGAGCAGTACTTC
CASSASSGRGYEQYF
>TRBJ2-3|TRBV5-1|many|-|18
TGCGCCAGCAGCTTGGGGCTCCTCGGGGGAGCGGACACAGATACGCAGTATTTT
CASSLGLLGGADTDTQYF
>TRBJ1-3|TRBV3-1|many|-|18
TGTGCCAGCAGCCAAGATCTAACGGGATGGAGGACTGGAAACACCATATATTTT
CASSQDLTGWRTGNTIYF
>TRBJ2-3|TRBV12-3/TRBV12-4|many|TRBD1|15
TGTGCCAGCAGTCCCGGGACAGGGCTCACAGATACGCAGTATTTT
CASSPGTGLTDTQYF
>TRBJ2-1|TRBV7-8|many|TRBD2|18
TGTGCCAGCAGCCCATCTGGGGGTCTAGCGGGGGTCTACAATGAGCAGTTCTTC
CASSPSGGLAGVYNEQFF
>TRBJ1-2|TRBV2|many|-|13
TGTGCCAGCAGTGAAGGACATGACTATGGCTACACCTTC
CASSEGHDYGYTF
>TRBJ2-1|TRBV27|many|TRBD2|15
TGTGCCAGCAGCCCCGCGGGACTAGGGTACAATGAGCAGTTCTTC
CASSPAGLGYNEQFF
>TRBJ1-4|TRBV19|-|-|16
TGTGCCAGTAGCCCTACCCGTATTTGGGGGAATGAAAAACTGTTTTTT
CASSPTRIWGNEKLFF
>TRBJ1-2|TRBV5-1|-|-|14
TGCGCCAGCAGCCTTACCCCAGGAGTCTATGGCTACACCTTC
CASSLTPGVYGYTF